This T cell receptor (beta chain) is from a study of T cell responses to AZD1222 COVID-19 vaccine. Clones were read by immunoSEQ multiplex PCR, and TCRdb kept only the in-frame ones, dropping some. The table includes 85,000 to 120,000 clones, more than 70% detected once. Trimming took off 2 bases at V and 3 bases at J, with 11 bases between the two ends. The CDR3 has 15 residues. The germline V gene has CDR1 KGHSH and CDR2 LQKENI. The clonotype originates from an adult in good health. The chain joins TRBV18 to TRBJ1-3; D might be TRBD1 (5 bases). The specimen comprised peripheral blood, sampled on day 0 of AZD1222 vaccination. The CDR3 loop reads CASSPEGRNGNTIYF. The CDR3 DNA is TGTGCCAGCTCACCAGAGGGACGGAATGGAAACACCATATATTTT.